This T cell receptor beta chain was recovered during a study of OX40 agonist ivuxolimab in advanced cancers. Study results and caveats: CD8+ T cells were the subset that, on average, had more expanded clones than CD4+. Within 6 weeks, CD4+ and CD8+ blood T cells expanded clonally at 0.1 to 3.0 mg/kg.

Only in-frame clones appear in the TCRdb table, and some are missing; sequencing was by immunoSEQ multiplex PCR. The sample comprises over 10,000 clones, approximately 84% of which are singletons, and over 35% rests with the top ten. Between the trimmed V and J ends, which lost 0 bases and 4 bases, there was a span of 7 bases. This CDR3 comprises 14 residues. Germline CDR1 and CDR2: MNHEY and SVGAGI. This clone has only a few counts. The antigen is unknown. The clonotype was recovered from an adult with an advanced solid tumor such as melanoma, head and neck, liver or kidney cancer. This chain connects TRBV6-5 to TRBJ1-5; D unclear. The starting material was CD4+ or CD8+ T cells sorted from blood, obtained in a trial of the OX40 agonist ivuxolimab. This chain's CDR3 is CASSYSGANQPQHF. CDR3 DNA: TGTGCCAGCAGTTACTCGGGTGCGAATCAGCCCCAGCATTTT.